The 22 T cell receptor beta chains in this list originate from one sample, sequenced in a study of T cell responses to AZD1222 COVID-19 vaccine. Measured with immunoSEQ multiplex PCR; TCRdb has only the in-frame clones, and not every one. Altogether about 150,000 clones are present, about nine tenths being singletons, with the ten largest covering about 2.6%. The sample was peripheral blood, taken on day 0 of AZD1222 vaccination. The source of these receptors is an adult in good health.

This clone was found a few times. The V gene is TRBV3-1 (or the pseudogene TRBV3-2), the J gene TRBJ2-2; D call uncertain. The CDR3 length is 16 residues. V lost 1 base and J 3 bases, leaving 12 bases between the germline ends. Germline V gene sequence: CDR1 LGHDT, CDR2 YNNKEL (reference sequence). Here the CDR3 DNA reads TGTGCCAGCAGCCAAGTGAGGCCTGCGGACACCGGGGAGCTGTTTTTT. It codes for CASSQVRPADTGELFF.

This clone has only one observation. This chain uses TRBV4-2 with TRBJ1-6; 7 bases align to TRBD1. CDR3 size: 15 residues. Germline assignment: CDR1 LGHNA and CDR2 YNFKEQ. V gave up 1 base and J gave up 9 bases; unmatched junction bases: 6. CDR3 coding DNA: TGTGCCAGCAGCCAAGGACAGGGAACTCCTTCACCCCTCCACTTT. Translation gives CASSQGQGTPSPLHF.

The V call is TRBV20-1, the J call TRBJ2-7; D is possibly TRBD2 (5 bases). There are 12 residues in the CDR3. With 3 bases removed from V and 2 bases from J, the gap between germline ends came to 8 bases. Germline V gives CDR1 DFQATT, CDR2 SNEGSKA (reference sequence). This chain's CDR3 is CSASAGAYEQYF. The CDR3 nucleotides read TGCAGTGCTAGTGCCGGGGCCTACGAGCAGTACTTC.

The V call is TRBV30, the J call TRBJ1-6; a weak D match, TRBD1 (6 bases). Trimming shortened V by 3 bases and J by 3 bases, and 12 bases separated the two germline ends. Germline-derived CDR1 and CDR2 are GTSNPN and SVGIG (reference sequence). The CDR3 spans 15 residues. This CDR3 is CAWRERQVYNSPLHF. The CDR3 region has the DNA TGTGCCTGGAGGGAACGACAGGTCTATAATTCACCCCTCCACTTT.

The chain links TRBV19 to TRBJ2-1; tentatively, D is TRBD1 or TRBD2 (6 bases each). The V gene's germline CDR1 is LNHDA and CDR2 SQIVND (reference sequence). V lost 5 bases, J lost 10 bases, and 18 bases lay in between. The CDR3 has 14 amino acids. The DNA for the CDR3 is TGTGCCAGTAGTCCGGGGGCCCTGGGAGGAGAGCAGTTCTTC. Amino acids: CASSPGALGGEQFF.

The chain has TRBV30 and TRBJ2-3; 11 bases match TRBD2. J was trimmed by 4 bases and V by 8 bases; bases with no gene match: 14. The V gene's germline CDR1 is GTSNPN and CDR2 SVGIG (reference sequence). The CDR3 spans 16 residues. The CDR3 DNA follows: TGTGCCCTGGGGGTAGGTCCTAGCGGGGGGCCAGATACGCAGTATTTT. It specifies CALGVGPSGGPDTQYF.

This chain connects TRBV9 to TRBJ2-7; maybe TRBD1 (6 bases). This CDR3 spans 14 amino acids. In germline, CDR1 is SGDLS, CDR2 YYNGEE. The V and J ends lost 3 bases and 6 bases respectively, with 16 bases between them. CDR3 nucleotide sequence: TGTGCCAGCAGCGAGACAGGAAAGGCGGGCGAGCAGTACTTC. It translates to CASSETGKAGEQYF.

The chain is built from TRBV3-1 (or the pseudogene TRBV3-2) and TRBJ2-5, with 7 bases fitting TRBD1. Germline-derived CDR1 and CDR2 are LGHDT and YNNKEL (reference sequence). Losses at the gene ends were 1 base for V and 4 bases for J; bases not matched to a gene: 6. The CDR3 has 15 residues. The CDR3 loop reads CASSQARGGRETQYF. CDR3 in DNA: TGTGCCAGCAGCCAAGCACGAGGGGGCCGAGAGACCCAGTACTTC.

The genes are TRBV12-5 and TRBJ2-7; maybe TRBD2 (6 bases). This CDR3 region has 15 residues. Per germline, CDR1 LGHNT and CDR2 FRNRAP. V lost 6 bases, J lost 2 bases, and 17 bases lay in between. This chain's CDR3 is CASGATGTATYEQYF. The CDR3 DNA sequence: TGTGCTAGTGGGGCTACCGGGACTGCTACCTACGAGCAGTACTTC.

Written as DNA, the CDR3 is TGTGCCAGCAGTATGAGCTCTGGAAACACCATATATTTT. It codes for CASSMSSGNTIYF. The rearrangement joins TRBV6-5 to TRBJ1-3, with D unclear. Trimming cost V 5 bases and J 0 bases, with 5 bases left between them. The length of the CDR3 is 13 residues. Germline CDR1 MNHEY, CDR2 SVGAGI.

The chain combines TRBV2 with TRBJ2-7; 12 bases map to TRBD1. V shed 3 bases and J 7 bases; nucleotides not matched to a gene: 7. The length of the CDR3 is 15 residues. CDR1 and CDR2 (germline): SNHLY, FYNNEI. CDR3: CASSEVGQGAGEQYF. CDR3 nucleotides: TGTGCCAGCAGTGAGGTGGGACAGGGGGCGGGGGAGCAGTACTTC.

This chain connects TRBV7-9 to TRBJ1-1; 10 bases are shared with TRBD1. The V and J ends lost 5 bases and 3 bases, in that order; junction bases with no gene match: 12. The CDR3 is made up of 17 amino acids. The germline V gene encodes CDR1 SEHNR and CDR2 FQNEAQ (reference sequence). The CDR3 region has the DNA TGTGCCAGCAGCGATACGGGACAGGGGTTGGTATACACTGAAGCTTTCTTT. Protein: CASSDTGQGLVYTEAFF.

This CDR3 reads CASSQGRGRDTEAFF. DNA of the CDR3: TGTGCCAGCAGCCAAGGGCGGGGCAGGGACACTGAAGCTTTCTTT. The chain is built from TRBV3-1 (or the pseudogene TRBV3-2) and TRBJ1-1; perhaps TRBD1 as D (5 bases). The CDR3 contains 15 residues. V was trimmed by 1 base and J by 3 bases, leaving 12 bases between them. CDR1 is LGHDT and CDR2 is YNNKEL in the germline V gene (reference sequence).

This rearrangement joins TRBV7-9 to TRBJ2-3; 10 bases align to TRBD2. V dropped 0 bases and J dropped 0; count of bases not matched to a gene: 3. The length of the CDR3 is 17 residues. Germline CDR1 is SEHNR and CDR2 is FQNEAQ (reference sequence). The CDR3 nucleotides read TGTGCCAGCAGCTTAGCTAGCGGGGGGCCCAGCACAGATACGCAGTATTTT. Translating gives CASSLASGGPSTDTQYF.

The V and J genes are TRBV2 and TRBJ2-1; 10 bases are shared with TRBD2. The CDR3 runs to 15 residues. Germline V gene lookup returns CDR1 SNHLY and CDR2 FYNNEI. The V and J ends lost 5 bases and 6 bases, in that order; junction bases with no gene match: 7. The CDR3 spells CASSYSGGPGNEQFF. The CDR3 DNA follows: TGTGCCAGCAGTTATAGCGGGGGGCCCGGCAATGAGCAGTTCTTC.

The chain joins TRBV27 to TRBJ2-6; D is possibly TRBD2 (5 bases). CDR1 and CDR2 (germline): MNHEY, SMNVEV (reference sequence). V lost 4 bases and J lost 3, with 10 bases in between. The CDR3 is 15 residues long. The CDR3, as DNA: TGTGCCAGCAGTTATCTGGGAGTTGGGGCCAACGTCCTGACTTTC. Amino acids: CASSYLGVGANVLTF.

The V and J genes are TRBV7-9 and TRBJ1-2; tentative D call: TRBD1 (5 bases). Per germline, CDR1 SEHNR and CDR2 FQNEAQ (reference sequence). The CDR3 length is 12 residues. Trimming removed 2 bases from V and 6 bases from J, with 7 bases in between. CDR3 in amino acids: CASSLLGDGYTF. CDR3 sequence (DNA): TGTGCCAGCAGCTTATTGGGGGATGGCTACACCTTC.

The chain uses TRBV3-1 (or the pseudogene TRBV3-2) and TRBJ1-2; weak D call: TRBD1 (5 bases). The germline V and J ends were trimmed by 1 base and 4 bases, with 16 bases remaining between them. The V gene's germline CDR1 is LGHDT and CDR2 YNNKEL (reference sequence). This CDR3 is built from 16 residues. CDR3 sequence (DNA): TGTGCCAGCAGCCAAGGGGACTTTCAGGGCACCTATGGCTACACCTTC. It codes for CASSQGDFQGTYGYTF.

V is TRBV2 and J is TRBJ2-7; 9 bases fit TRBD1. The CDR3 runs 13 residues. The germline gives CDR1 SNHLY, CDR2 FYNNEI. J gave up 5 bases and V 5 bases, and 4 bases lay outside the gene matches. CDR3 protein: CASSRDRVDEQYF. The CDR3 coding sequence is TGTGCCAGCAGTCGGGACAGGGTGGACGAGCAGTACTTC. Using reference TRBV2 and TRBJ2-7 for the parts outside the CDR3, the full variable domain is EPEVTQTPSHQVTQMGQEVILRCVPISNHLYFYWYRQILGQKVEFLVSFYNNEISEKSEIFDDQFSVERPDGSNFTLKIRSTKLEDSAMYFCASSRDRVDEQYFGPGTRLTVT.

This clone was seen more than once but under ten times. The V and J genes are TRBV24-1 and TRBJ2-3; a possible D gene is TRBD1 (6 bases). This CDR3 region has 17 residues. Trimming removed 2 bases from V and 2 bases from J, with 16 bases in between. Germline V gene lookup returns CDR1 KGHDR and CDR2 SFDVKD. The CDR3 protein is CATSDWGLPLPTDTQYF. CDR3 sequence (DNA): TGTGCCACCAGTGATTGGGGGCTGCCCCTCCCCACAGATACGCAGTATTTT.

The chain combines TRBV2 with TRBJ1-2; 8 bases match TRBD1. The trim removed 5 bases at V and 6 bases at J, leaving 5 bases unmatched. The CDR3 runs 13 residues. In germline, CDR1 is SNHLY, CDR2 FYNNEI. CDR3 protein: CASSLDRADGYTF. The CDR3 nucleotides are TGTGCCAGCAGTCTGGACAGGGCTGATGGCTACACCTTC.

This chain uses TRBV2 with TRBJ1-3; unclear D gene. V was clipped by 4 bases and J by 8 bases, with 18 bases between them. Germline V lookup: CDR1 SNHLY, CDR2 FYNNEI. This CDR3 has 15 residues. The CDR3 here is CASSGDGPVVYTIYF. The CDR3 coding sequence is TGTGCCAGCAGTGGGGATGGGCCGGTCGTATACACCATATATTTT. The full variable domain, with the rest looked up from reference TRBV2 and TRBJ1-3, is EPEVTQTPSHQVTQMGQEVILRCVPISNHLYFYWYRQILGQKVEFLVSFYNNEISEKSEIFDDQFSVERPDGSNFTLKIRSTKLEDSAMYFCASSGDGPVVYTIYFGEGSWLTVV.